This T cell receptor beta chain was profiled in a study of blood T cell repertoires in COVID-19. In its sample, this clone was seen a few times. Repertoires were generated with immunoSEQ multiplex PCR, while TCRdb's copy carries only in-frame clones and drops some. Of under 250,000 clones listed, about 90% are singletons. CDR3 size: 15 residues. Trimming shortened V by 4 bases and J by 0 bases, and 10 bases separated the two germline ends. Per the germline V gene, CDR1 is LNHDA and CDR2 is SQIVND (reference sequence). The V gene is TRBV19, the J gene TRBJ2-1; possible D gene TRBD1, 5 bases. The receptor was isolated from a man in his fifties or sixties with COVID-19, enrolled during active disease. Sequenced material: peripheral blood. CDR3 region: CASSTGHYSYNEQFF. CDR3 DNA: TGTGCCAGTAGTACCGGACACTACTCCTACAATGAGCAGTTCTTC.